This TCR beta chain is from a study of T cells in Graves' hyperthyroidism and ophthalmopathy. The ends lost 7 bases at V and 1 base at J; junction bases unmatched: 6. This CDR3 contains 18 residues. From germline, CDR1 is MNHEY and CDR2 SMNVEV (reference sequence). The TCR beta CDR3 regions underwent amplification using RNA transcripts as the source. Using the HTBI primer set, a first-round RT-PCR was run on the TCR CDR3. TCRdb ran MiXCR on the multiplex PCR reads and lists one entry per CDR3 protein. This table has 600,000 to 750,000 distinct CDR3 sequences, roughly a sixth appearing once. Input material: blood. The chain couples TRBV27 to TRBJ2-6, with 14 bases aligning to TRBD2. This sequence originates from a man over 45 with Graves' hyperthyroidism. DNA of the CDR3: TGTGCCAGCACCGGGACTAGCGGGAGAATATCTGGGGCCAACGTCCTGACTTTC. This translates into CASTGTSGRISGANVLTF.